Here is one T cell receptor (beta chain) with its context. Its antigen is not known. This entry belongs to a study of siplizumab effects on memory and regulatory T cells. Findings and caveats of the study: Naive T cells appeared more varied than memory cells and looked like key alloresponse contributors. Sequences below about 10^-5 frequency were poorly captured, limiting mapping of alloreactive clones. Among sequences traceable to unstimulated CD4+ memory cells, alloreactive ones were significantly reduced by siplizumab.

Method: immunoSEQ multiplex PCR; TCRdb's copy keeps in-frame clones and lacks some. The sample contains around 110,000 clones, 94% of which appear only once. From germline, CDR1 is LNHDA and CDR2 SQIVND (reference sequence). The CDR3 loop spans 13 amino acids. V lost 5 bases to trimming and J lost 6 bases, with 12 bases between them. The origin of this receptor is a human donor in good health. The chain joins TRBV19 to TRBJ2-3, with D unresolved. Sequencing was performed on non-Treg CD4+ T cells sorted from blood. This CDR3 is CASSSRPGDTQYF. CDR3 DNA: TGTGCCAGTAGTTCCCGACCCGGGGATACGCAGTATTTT.